The 25 T cell receptor beta chains reported below all come from one sample, sequenced in a study of cytomegalovirus exposure and HLA in healthy donors. In the PCR, 60 Vbeta and 13 Jbeta primers were used. Produced via immunoSEQ multiplex PCR; TCRdb's table is partial and in-frame only. The repertoire consists of approximately 170,000 clones, with approximately 80% occurring once and the leading ten covering 2.6%. Material for sequencing was PBMCs. All receptors come from a woman aged 35 to 49 in good health and CMV-seropositive.

The chain uses TRBV5-6 and TRBJ2-2, with D perhaps matching TRBD1 (6 bases). CDR1 and CDR2 from the germline V gene are SGHDT and YYEEEE. The CDR3 consists of 14 residues. Trimming stripped 2 bases from V and 5 bases from J, with 10 bases between. CDR3: CASSLQGMTGELFF. CDR3 nucleotide sequence: TGTGCCAGCAGCTTACAGGGAATGACCGGGGAGCTGTTTTTT.

The chain links TRBV6-1 to TRBJ1-6, with 9 bases lining up with TRBD1. The CDR3 sequence is 15 residues long. The V gene end was trimmed by 7 bases and the J gene end by 9 bases; junction bases not matched to a gene: 10. Germline-derived CDR1 and CDR2 are MNHNS and SASEGT. CDR3 sequence (DNA): TGTGCCAGCACCCGTAGGGACAGGGAGGGTTCACCCCTCCACTTT. It yields the protein CASTRRDREGSPLHF.

This clone is a singleton in its sample. The sample contains more than one DNA sequence encoding this CDR3. V gene TRBV27 combines with J gene TRBJ1-2; 9 bases are shared with TRBD1. This CDR3 is built from 14 residues. Per germline, CDR1 MNHEY and CDR2 SMNVEV (reference sequence). The ends lost 5 bases at V and 4 bases at J; junction bases unmatched: 5. As DNA, the CDR3 is TGTGCCAGCAGTGCCGGGGACAGGGCCTATGGCTACACCTTC. This encodes CASSAGDRAYGYTF.

The chain links TRBV9 to TRBJ1-2; D possibly corresponds to TRBD1 (5 bases). The germline V gene has CDR1 SGDLS and CDR2 YYNGEE. The CDR3 is 15 amino acids. V was pared by 4 bases and J by 2 bases, with 15 bases between. CDR3 sequence: CASSPLGTENYGYTF. The DNA of the CDR3 is TGTGCCAGCAGCCCCCTCGGGACTGAAAACTATGGCTACACCTTC.

The chain links TRBV9 to TRBJ2-7; 15 bases match TRBD2. This CDR3 comprises 15 residues. V was clipped by 3 bases and J by 4 bases; unmatched bases: 2. Per the germline V gene, CDR1 is SGDLS and CDR2 is YYNGEE. The CDR3 region has the DNA TGTGCCAGCAGCGAAGGACTAGCGGGGGGGTACGAGCAGTACTTC. This sequence encodes CASSEGLAGGYEQYF.

This clone was found once. CDR3 protein: CASSSVAGEQYF. In nucleotides, the CDR3 is TGTGCCAGCAGCTCCGTAGCGGGGGAGCAGTACTTC. The chain employs TRBV7-9 and TRBJ2-7, with TRBD2 identical over 8 bases. With V trimmed by 4 bases and J by 7 bases, 3 bases remained unmatched. The germline gives CDR1 SEHNR, CDR2 FQNEAQ (reference sequence). The CDR3 covers 12 residues.

This chain uses TRBV9 with TRBJ1-1; a possible D gene is TRBD1 (6 bases). V was shortened by 4 bases and J by 0 bases, with 13 bases between the two germline ends. The CDR3 totals 15 residues. Germline loops: CDR1 SGDLS, CDR2 YYNGEE. The CDR3 nucleotides read TGTGCCAGCAGCACTCAACAGGGCATGAACACTGAAGCTTTCTTT. It encodes CASSTQQGMNTEAFF.

This clone has only one observation. Germline and junction disagree at one end, which may indicate a read error. The chain has TRBV5-1 and TRBJ1-1; D is undetermined. CDR1 is SGHRS, CDR2 YFSETQ, per germline. The CDR3 contains 13 residues. CDR3 loop: CASSPDMNTEAFF. As DNA, the CDR3 is TGTGCCAGCAGCCCAGACATGAACACTGAAGCTTTCTTT.

The genes are TRBV5-1 and TRBJ2-3, with 8 bases identical to TRBD2. Trimming removed 0 bases from V and 4 bases from J; junction bases left unmatched: 4. CDR3 length equals 15 residues. Germline V gene lookup returns CDR1 SGHRS and CDR2 YFSETQ. This chain's CDR3 is CASSLGALAADTQYF. CDR3 DNA sequence: TGCGCCAGCAGCTTGGGGGCACTAGCGGCAGATACGCAGTATTTT.

The genes are TRBV6-5 and TRBJ2-6; D is unclear. The CDR3 totals 15 residues. The V gene lost 4 bases and the J gene lost 2 bases, with 9 bases spanning the gap. The germline CDR1 and CDR2 sequences are MNHEY and SVGAGI. DNA of the CDR3: TGTGCCAGCAGTTCCGCCGCGGCTGGGGCCAACGTCCTGACTTTC. Its protein is CASSSAAAGANVLTF.

The chain links TRBV7-6 to TRBJ1-1; TRBD1 might be the D (6 bases). CDR1 and CDR2 (germline): SGHVS, FNYEAQ. V shed 5 bases and J shed 1 base, with 8 bases lying between them. The CDR3 totals 13 residues. The CDR3 loop is CASSVQGNTEAFF. CDR3 DNA sequence: TGTGCCAGCAGCGTACAGGGGAACACTGAAGCTTTCTTT.

This clone appeared once. The chain recombines TRBV10-1 with TRBJ2-1, with 7 bases identical to TRBD2. Germline trimming cut 3 bases from V and 3 bases from J; bases unmatched to any gene: 5. This CDR3 spans 15 amino acids. Germline V gene lookup returns CDR1 WNHNN and CDR2 SYGVQD (reference sequence). DNA for the CDR3: TGCGCCAGCAGTGAAGCGGGGCAAAACTACAATGAGCAGTTCTTC. This gives the protein CASSEAGQNYNEQFF.

The chain has TRBV5-4 and TRBJ2-3, with 14 nucleotides matching TRBD2. The V segment lost 0 bases and the J segment 0 bases; nucleotides outside the gene matches: 6. CDR1 and CDR2 (germline): SGHNT, YYREEE (reference sequence). The CDR3 is 19 residues long. CDR3 loop: CASSLGLAGGVRSTDTQYF. The CDR3 nucleotides are TGTGCCAGCAGCTTGGGACTAGCGGGAGGGGTGAGAAGCACAGATACGCAGTATTTT.

The genes are TRBV2 and TRBJ2-5; 9 nucleotides agree with TRBD1. Germline V gene sequence: CDR1 SNHLY, CDR2 FYNNEI. The ends lost 6 bases at V and 5 bases at J; junction bases unmatched: 7. The CDR3 totals 14 residues. CDR3 nucleotides: TGTGCCAGCAGCGCCGGGACAGGGCGGGAGACCCAGTACTTC. Translated: CASSAGTGRETQYF.

The chain couples TRBV7-8 to TRBJ2-3; no firm D call. V shed 6 bases and J shed 6 bases, with 10 bases lying between them. This CDR3 is 12 amino acids long. Germline assignment: CDR1 SGHVS and CDR2 FQNEAQ. CDR3 nucleotide sequence: TGTGCCAGCAGTTTTAGCCGGGATACGCAGTATTTT. Protein: CASSFSRDTQYF. Filled out from reference TRBV7-8 and TRBJ2-3, the complete variable domain reads GAGVSQSPRYKVAKRGQDVALRCDPISGHVSLFWYQQALGQGPEFLTYFQNEAQLDKSGLPSDRFFAERPEGSVSTLKIQRTQQEDSAVYLCASSFSRDTQYFGPGTRLTVL.

A single count supports this clone. The chain combines TRBV7-6 with TRBJ1-4; D not resolved. Germline V gene lookup returns CDR1 SGHVS and CDR2 FNYEAQ. This CDR3 spans 14 amino acids. Trimming took 5 bases from V and 7 from J, leaving 14 bases between them. In DNA, the CDR3 is TGTGCCAGCAGCCCAGCCGGGGAAGGTGAAAAACTGTTTTTT. Translated, it gives CASSPAGEGEKLFF.

This sequence joins TRBV5-4 and TRBJ1-2; 11 bases fit TRBD1. Losses at the gene ends were 4 bases for V and 5 bases for J; bases not matched to a gene: 4. The CDR3 sequence is 14 residues long. In germline, CDR1 is SGHNT, CDR2 YYREEE (reference sequence). The CDR3 DNA is TGTGCCAGCAGCACAGGACAGGGGGCATATGGCTACACCTTC. Encoded protein: CASSTGQGAYGYTF.

The chain combines TRBV10-1 with TRBJ2-7; 9 positions agree with TRBD2. V lost 0 bases to trimming and J lost 3 bases; unmatched junction nucleotides: 3. The CDR3 has 15 amino acids. CDR1 and CDR2 (germline): WNHNN, SYGVQD (reference sequence). This chain's CDR3 is CASSESLAGHYEQYF. CDR3 nucleotides: TGCGCCAGCAGTGAGTCTCTAGCGGGACACTACGAGCAGTACTTC.

The V and J genes are TRBV6-5 and TRBJ2-5, with D unclear. The CDR3 sequence is 12 residues long. V shed 2 bases and J shed 5 bases, with 6 bases lying between them. The germline CDR1 and CDR2 sequences are MNHEY and SVGAGI. Here the CDR3 DNA reads TGTGCCAGCAGTTACGGTCGGGAGACCCAGTACTTC. Its protein is CASSYGRETQYF.

The V gene is TRBV6-1, the J gene TRBJ2-5; 7 nucleotides match TRBD1. The end of the DNA fits TRBJ2-7 better, so the J call may be wrong. Germline V gene sequence: CDR1 MNHNS, CDR2 SASEGT. This CDR3 comprises 14 residues. CDR3 coding DNA: TGTGCCAGCAGAGGGGACAGCTTCTCCTACGAGCAGTACTTC. Translating gives CASRGDSFSYEQYF.

This chain connects TRBV19 to TRBJ1-2, with D tentatively TRBD1 (5 bases). V was trimmed by 3 bases and J by 4 bases, leaving 12 bases between them. The CDR3 is made up of 14 amino acids. Germline V lookup: CDR1 LNHDA, CDR2 SQIVND (reference sequence). CDR3 sequence (DNA): TGTGCCAGTAGTATCCCCTGGGGCCGCTATGGCTACACCTTC. Its translation is CASSIPWGRYGYTF. Complete variable domain (other parts from reference TRBV19 and TRBJ1-2): DGGITQSPKYLFRKEGQNVTLSCEQNLNHDAMYWYRQDPGQGLRLIYYSQIVNDFQKGDIAEGYSVSREKKESFPLTVTSAQKNPTAFYLCASSIPWGRYGYTFGSGTRLTVV.

V and J are TRBV28 and TRBJ1-2; D unclear. The CDR3 runs 12 residues. V dropped 8 bases and J dropped 8 bases, with 15 bases sitting between them. Germline assignment: CDR1 MDHEN and CDR2 SYDVKM. The CDR3 region is CASLRRLGGYTF. CDR3 coding DNA: TGTGCCAGCCTGAGGAGGCTGGGGGGCTACACCTTC.

This chain joins TRBV5-4 and TRBJ2-7, with 7 bases aligning to TRBD1. V gave up 3 bases and J gave up 2 bases; unmatched junction bases: 8. Germline values: CDR1 SGHNT, CDR2 YYREEE (reference sequence). CDR3 length: 15 amino acids. CDR3 amino acids: CASSSTGSNAYEQYF. DNA of the CDR3: TGTGCCAGCAGCTCGACAGGGTCGAATGCCTACGAGCAGTACTTC.

The chain employs TRBV6-5 and TRBJ1-1; TRBD1 might be the D (6 bases). The CDR3 is made up of 15 amino acids. Germline values: CDR1 MNHEY, CDR2 SVGAGI. Trimming left V 5 bases short and J 3 bases short, with 16 bases between. The CDR3 is CASSGSGVGYTEAFF. The CDR3 bases are TGTGCCAGCAGTGGGTCAGGGGTGGGGTACACTGAAGCTTTCTTT.

The chain links TRBV11-2 to TRBJ1-3, with D perhaps TRBD1 (5 bases). The CDR3 is made up of 17 amino acids. CDR1 and CDR2 (germline): SGHAT, FQNNGV. Trimming removed 2 bases from V and 3 bases from J, with 17 bases in between. CDR3 DNA sequence: TGTGCCAGCAGCTTAACGGCCAGGGTAGTCAGTGGAAACACCATATATTTT. Its translation is CASSLTARVVSGNTIYF.